This T cell receptor (beta chain) was found in a study of blood T cell repertoires in COVID-19 (dated by TCRdb to the early 2020s). For context, the study as a whole: Samples from collaborators originated in the United States, Italy and Spain and spanned both the acute and convalescent phases of COVID-19. Where available, HLA class I and class II types were taken from metadata supplied by the sample provider and were not determined by assay-based typing. The repertoires were released in a freely available public database intended as a resource for research on the immune response to SARS-CoV-2. The prospective study material was composed of cDNA or gDNA derived from T cells, B-cell-depleted T cells, or PBMCs. Samples were obtained from the ongoing ImmuneRACE study (first 160 participants) and from over 1,000 subjects provided by 6 global collaborators. The dataset comprised deeply sampled blood TCRbeta repertoires from subjects exposed to, actively infected with, or recovered from COVID-19. The sample metadata nearly always contained a de-identified subject ID, COVID-19 status, age in years and sex. Points the paper makes about the study in general: Clinical and demographic metadata were provided uncurated, with the amount varying by source and participant.

This clone showed up just once. What this receptor recognizes is not known. No base qualities exist here, and no much larger clone lies one base off it. TCRbeta CDR3 regions were amplified from genomic DNA by means of the immunoSEQ Assay, a bias-controlled multiplex PCR. The original pipeline was this. Nucleated cell counts per sample were estimated from amplification of reference gene primers within the assay. To quantify the absolute abundance of each unique TCRbeta CDR3 rearrangement, sequence reads were collapsed and filtered. For each sample, productive Simpson clonality was calculated by taking the square root of Simpson's diversity index across productive rearrangements. TCRdb holds this immuneACCESS table with in-frame rearrangements only. Some clones are missing; in checked studies, unresolved V genes explain under half, and the rest has no known cause. Clone size and the V and J calls come from that table; the DNA yielded D and trimming. For this sample there are some 120,000 clones; about four fifths appear just once. The ten largest account for 17% of the sample.

In Seattle, one collaborating source enrolled patients while the infection was active and tracked those patients longitudinally over the course of disease. The collaborating institutions used their own protocols to collect whole blood in K2EDTA tubes. Collaborator samples were shipped for TCRbeta analysis as frozen whole blood, isolated PBMCs, or DNA extracted from either sample type. The CDR3 goes from the cysteine to the phenylalanine over 16 residues. Left in the record is the CDR3 DNA by itself, 48 bases read in frame from the first base. Reading the germline V gene gives CDR1 SGHVS and CDR2 FQNEAQ. V is cut back by 5 bases and J by 4 bases, with 6 bases in the junction unmatched.

This TCR derives from a man younger than 40 with COVID-19, enrolled during active disease. Sequenced sample: peripheral blood. Recombination joined TRBV7-8 with TRBJ1-6; TRBD1 aligns with 9 central bases. The CDR3 here reads CASSLGTGLYNSPLHF. The DNA is TGTGCCAGCAGCCTAGGGACAGGGTTATATAATTCACCCCTCCACTTT. The full variable domain, completed from the reference TRBV7-8 and TRBJ1-6 proteins outside the CDR3, reads GAGVSQSPRYKVAKRGQDVALRCDPISGHVSLFWYQQALGQGPEFLTYFQNEAQLDKSGLPSDRFFAERPEGSVSTLKIQRTQQEDSAVYLCASSLGTGLYNSPLHFGNGTRLTVT.